One sample yielded the 26 T cell receptor beta chains listed below, sequenced in a study of control samples from healthy donors and cancer patients. The table came from immunoSEQ multiplex PCR; TCRdb's copy has only in-frame clones and leaves some out. The sample yields 100,000 to 150,000 clones, roughly 92% seen once. Source material: blood. These receptor sequences come from a man aged 18 to 35 in good health.

J is TRBJ2-3 and V is TRBV5-1; TRBD2 is a possible D gene (5 bases). The V gene's germline CDR1 is SGHRS and CDR2 YFSETQ. The CDR3 has 13 amino acids. V was cut by 0 bases and J by 7 bases, with 9 bases left in between. This CDR3 reads CASSLANGNTQYF. The DNA of the CDR3 is TGCGCCAGCAGCTTGGCCAACGGGAATACGCAGTATTTT.

As to this clone: The sample carries other DNA sequences with the same CDR3. The chain carries TRBV18 and TRBJ2-7; the match to TRBD2 covers 8 bases. The CDR3 covers 15 residues. The ends lost 2 bases at V and 7 bases at J; junction bases unmatched: 10. Germline V gene data show CDR1 as KGHSH and CDR2 as LQKENI. The CDR3 here is CASSPRIAGSGEQYF. The CDR3 DNA reads TGTGCCAGCTCACCAAGGATAGCGGGGTCCGGTGAGCAGTACTTC.

The V gene is TRBV5-1, the J gene TRBJ1-6, with 9 bases matching TRBD1. Germline loops: CDR1 SGHRS, CDR2 YFSETQ. The CDR3 has 14 amino acids. J gave up 8 bases and V 4 bases, and 4 bases lay outside the gene matches. In DNA, the CDR3 is TGCGCCAGCAGCGCCGGGACAGGGTATTCACCCCTCCACTTT. Protein product: CASSAGTGYSPLHF.

This clone has just one count. The chain carries TRBV7-2 and TRBJ1-4; perhaps TRBD1 as D (5 bases). This CDR3 is built from 14 residues. Per germline, CDR1 SGHTA and CDR2 FQGNSA. V lost 2 bases and J lost 12, with 16 bases in between. The CDR3 sequence: CASSLNGAPDELFF. CDR3 nucleotide sequence: TGTGCCAGCAGCTTAAATGGGGCCCCGGATGAACTGTTTTTT.

This chain uses TRBV18 with TRBJ1-2; TRBD1 agrees at 9 bases. CDR3 length: 14 amino acids. Germline V gives CDR1 KGHSH, CDR2 LQKENI. V lost 1 base to trimming and J lost 4 bases; unmatched junction nucleotides: 1. The DNA for the CDR3 is TGTGCCAGCTCACCACTGACAGGGGGCTATGGCTACACCTTC. It specifies CASSPLTGGYGYTF.

The rearrangement links TRBV30 to TRBJ2-2; 10 nucleotides match TRBD2. Looked up from germline, CDR1 is GTSNPN and CDR2 is SVGIG (reference sequence). This CDR3 contains 14 residues. V was clipped by 5 bases and J by 5 bases; unmatched bases: 5. In nucleotides, the CDR3 is TGTGCCTGGTCGAGCGGGGGGGCAACCGGGGAGCTGTTTTTT. It is translated as CAWSSGGATGELFF.

This chain joins TRBV13 and TRBJ2-7; D uncertain. The CDR3 totals 14 residues. Germline V gives CDR1 PRHDT, CDR2 FYEKMQ (reference sequence). Trimming took 5 bases from V and 2 from J, leaving 13 bases between them. The CDR3 spells CASSPRPNTYEQYF. The CDR3 bases are TGTGCCAGCAGCCCCCGGCCCAACACCTACGAGCAGTACTTC.

The chain has TRBV12-3 or TRBV12-4 and TRBJ2-3; D not certain. The CDR3 length is 12 residues. The V and J ends lost 3 bases and 1 base respectively, with 2 bases between them. CDR3: CASSFGTDTQYF. The CDR3 nucleotides are TGTGCCAGCAGTTTCGGCACAGATACGCAGTATTTT.

This chain connects TRBV12-5 to TRBJ1-4, with unresolved D. This CDR3 is built from 14 residues. The germline V gene encodes CDR1 LGHNT and CDR2 FRNRAP. V was cut by 1 base and J by 4 bases, with 7 bases left in between. CDR3 amino acids: CASGLEHINEKLFF. For the CDR3, the DNA is TGTGCTAGTGGTTTGGAGCATATTAATGAAAAACTGTTTTTT.

In DNA, the CDR3 is TGCGCCAGCAGCTTGGTAGAGGGGAACACTGAAGCTTTCTTT. Amino acids: CASSLVEGNTEAFF. This sequence joins TRBV5-1 and TRBJ1-1; no definite D call. Germline CDR1 is SGHRS and CDR2 is YFSETQ. Trimming left V 0 bases short and J 1 base short, with 7 bases between. The CDR3 runs 14 residues.

Here the CDR3 reads CASSQVGAGRADTQYF. CDR3 DNA sequence: TGTGCCAGCAGCCAAGTGGGGGCAGGGCGCGCAGATACGCAGTATTTT. The chain employs TRBV3-1 (or the pseudogene TRBV3-2) and TRBJ2-3; maybe TRBD1 (6 bases). The germline V gene has CDR1 LGHDT and CDR2 YNNKEL (reference sequence). Trimming pared 1 base from V and 4 bases from J, leaving 15 bases between. This CDR3 has 16 residues.

This chain links TRBV7-2 with TRBJ1-6; 8 bases fit TRBD1. The CDR3 is 14 amino acids. The V gene's germline CDR1 is SGHTA and CDR2 FQGNSA. V shed 4 bases and J 9 bases; nucleotides not matched to a gene: 5. Here the CDR3 DNA reads TGTGCCAGCAGCTCCCGACAGGGGAGTTCACCCCTCCACTTT. This encodes CASSSRQGSSPLHF.

The chain carries TRBV4-1 and TRBJ2-7; 10 bases are shared with TRBD2. CDR1 is MGHRA, CDR2 YSYEKL, per germline. The CDR3 is 15 amino acids. V shed 5 bases, J shed 3 bases, and the junction held 7 bases outside the gene matches. Written as DNA, the CDR3 is TGCGCCAGCAGCGGTCGTACTAGCGGGGACTACGAGCAGTACTTC. This sequence encodes CASSGRTSGDYEQYF.

This chain joins TRBV2 and TRBJ2-1; 9 bases are shared with TRBD1. Germline CDR1 SNHLY, CDR2 FYNNEI. With V trimmed by 0 bases and J by 8 bases, 8 bases remained unmatched. The CDR3 spans 16 residues. The DNA for the CDR3 is TGTGCCAGCAGTGAAGCGGGACAGGGCCCGTGGCATGAGCAGTTCTTC. Translating gives CASSEAGQGPWHEQFF.

The chain employs TRBV3-1 (or the pseudogene TRBV3-2) and TRBJ1-6; D is unresolved. Germline V lookup: CDR1 LGHDT, CDR2 YNNKEL (reference sequence). The CDR3 contains 15 residues. The ends were cut back, 4 bases at V and 6 bases at J, with 13 bases in the middle. The CDR3 DNA reads TGTGCCAGCAGCCTCACCACGGGGTCTAATTCACCCCTCCACTTT. Translating gives CASSLTTGSNSPLHF.

The chain uses TRBV3-1 (or the pseudogene TRBV3-2) and TRBJ2-7; 7 bases fit TRBD2. V was pared by 4 bases and J by 3 bases, with 12 bases of the junction left unmatched. Germline V gene lookup returns CDR1 LGHDT and CDR2 YNNKEL (reference sequence). This CDR3 has 16 amino acids. The CDR3 nucleotides read TGTGCCAGCAGCCCCCGGCGGGGGTATAATGTCTACGAGCAGTACTTC. Protein sequence: CASSPRRGYNVYEQYF.

The chain carries TRBV2 and TRBJ1-2; D possibly corresponds to TRBD1 (5 bases). Trimming took 7 bases from V and 5 from J, leaving 17 bases between them. The CDR3 contains 14 residues. CDR1 is SNHLY and CDR2 is FYNNEI in the germline V gene. CDR3 nucleotide sequence: TGTGCCAGCACCATCACAGGTTTCTCGTATGGCTACACCTTC. Protein: CASTITGFSYGYTF. Supplemented by reference TRBV2 and TRBJ1-2, the full variable domain reads EPEVTQTPSHQVTQMGQEVILRCVPISNHLYFYWYRQILGQKVEFLVSFYNNEISEKSEIFDDQFSVERPDGSNFTLKIRSTKLEDSAMYFCASTITGFSYGYTFGSGTRLTVV.

The chain combines TRBV21-1 with TRBJ1-6; TRBD1, the table's D call, was not compared with the DNA. TRBV21-1 is a pseudogene. This CDR3 has 17 amino acids. In nucleotides, the CDR3 is TGTGCCAGCAGACTCCCCAGGGGGCGCGGACATAATTCACCCCTCCACTTT. Protein: CASRLPRGRGHNSPLHF.

V is TRBV28 and J is TRBJ2-5; a weak D match, TRBD2 (5 bases). The CDR3 has 16 amino acids. Per the germline V gene, CDR1 is MDHEN and CDR2 is SYDVKM. Trimming stripped 4 bases from V and 5 bases from J, with 20 bases between. Here the CDR3 reads CASSSTVTKLWETQYF. The DNA of the CDR3 is TGTGCCAGCAGTTCCACCGTGACTAAACTATGGGAGACCCAGTACTTC.

The genes are TRBV30 and TRBJ1-3; the match to TRBD1 covers 9 bases. CDR1 and CDR2 (germline): GTSNPN, SVGIG (reference sequence). V was pared by 7 bases and J by 9 bases, with 13 bases of the junction left unmatched. CDR3 length: 14 residues. For the CDR3, the DNA is TGTGCCTCTACGGACAGGGGAATTAGAAGCACCATATATTTT. Its protein is CASTDRGIRSTIYF.

V usage is TRBV5-1 and J usage is TRBJ2-3; D might be TRBD1 or TRBD2, each matching 6 bases. Germline assignment: CDR1 SGHRS and CDR2 YFSETQ. Trimming took off 0 bases at V and 2 bases at J, with 19 bases between the two ends. The CDR3 loop spans 18 amino acids. The CDR3 sequence: CASSLAIVPGAATDTQYF. As DNA, the CDR3 is TGCGCCAGCAGCTTGGCCATCGTCCCGGGGGCCGCCACAGATACGCAGTATTTT.

The V gene is TRBV7-2, the J gene TRBJ1-1; TRBD1 might be the D (5 bases). Trimming left V 6 bases short and J 8 bases short, with 13 bases between. The CDR3 consists of 12 residues. CDR1 and CDR2 from the germline V gene are SGHTA and FQGNSA. The CDR3 loop reads CASSRDPIEAFF. For the CDR3, the DNA is TGTGCCAGCAGTCGGGACCCTATAGAAGCTTTCTTT.

J is TRBJ1-4 and V is TRBV7-9, with D maybe TRBD1 (5 bases). The CDR3 is made up of 15 amino acids. The germline V gene has CDR1 SEHNR and CDR2 FQNEAQ (reference sequence). V gave up 5 bases and J gave up 2 bases, with 12 bases separating them. CDR3 sequence (DNA): TGTGCCAGCAGCCCCGGGGGGGAGACTAATGAAAAACTGTTTTTT. Its translation is CASSPGGETNEKLFF.

This chain links TRBV7-2 with TRBJ1-1; no clear D. The CDR3 covers 14 residues. With 2 bases removed from V and 11 bases from J, the gap between germline ends came to 18 bases. The germline V gene encodes CDR1 SGHTA and CDR2 FQGNSA. The CDR3 sequence: CASSLKAGSQMAFF. In nucleotides, the CDR3 is TGTGCCAGCAGCTTAAAGGCCGGGTCACAGATGGCTTTCTTT.

The chain has TRBV28 and TRBJ1-1, with a tentative D call TRBD1 (6 bases). V lost 5 bases and J 6 bases, leaving 16 bases between the germline ends. From germline, CDR1 is MDHEN and CDR2 SYDVKM. This CDR3 spans 14 amino acids. DNA for the CDR3: TGTGCCAGCAGTCCTTACTTTAACAGGGCTGAAGCTTTCTTT. Translation: CASSPYFNRAEAFF.

The chain joins TRBV4-1 to TRBJ2-7; D perhaps matches TRBD1 (5 bases). V gave up 1 base and J gave up 1 base, with 8 bases separating them. The CDR3 is 14 amino acids. Germline assignment: CDR1 MGHRA and CDR2 YSYEKL. CDR3 sequence: CASSQAGQSYEQYF. In DNA, the CDR3 is TGCGCCAGCAGCCAAGCCGGACAATCCTACGAGCAGTACTTC.